What follows are 10 T cell receptor beta chains derived from one specimen sequenced in a study of T-cell reconstitution after alpha-beta-depleted transplantation in children. Preparation of the TCRbeta library involved a method that used unique molecular identifiers. Each CDR3 protein is one row after TCRdb ran MiXCR on the PCR reads. The sample has approximately 420,000 distinct CDR3 sequences, roughly 11% seen once; the top ten hold roughly 6%. Here the sequenced sample was PBMCs from the stem cell graft donor, taken from the stem cell graft. These TCRs come from a human donor who donated a stem cell graft to a child with acute myeloid leukemia.

This clonotype was seen only a few times. The CDR3 DNA reads TGTGCCAGCAGCTTAACGGCGGCTAGCGGGAGTGGTACAGATACGCAGTATTTT. Translated, it gives CASSLTAASGSGTDTQYF. This sequence joins TRBV7-3 and TRBJ2-3, with 10 nucleotides matching TRBD2. Germline-derived CDR1 and CDR2 are SGHTA and FQGTGA. Unmatched junction bases numbered 9, after V lost 0 bases and J lost 3 bases. CDR3 length: 18 residues.

This rearrangement joins TRBV7-9 to TRBJ1-3; D may be TRBD1 (5 bases). The CDR3 has 16 amino acids. Germline loops: CDR1 SEHNR, CDR2 FQNEAQ (reference sequence). V shed 2 bases and J shed 3 bases, with 14 bases lying between them. CDR3 in amino acids: CASSLNPQGFGNTIYF. For the CDR3, the DNA is TGTGCCAGCAGCTTAAACCCTCAGGGTTTTGGAAACACCATATATTTT.

In this sample, this clonotype turned up a few times. This chain connects TRBV20-1 to TRBJ1-3, with a weak D call TRBD1 (6 bases). Germline V lookup: CDR1 DFQATT, CDR2 SNEGSKA (reference sequence). V shed 6 bases and J shed 2 bases, with 14 bases lying between them. The CDR3 extends over 14 amino acids. The CDR3 DNA reads as TGCAGTGCCAAAACTACAGGGACTGGAAACACCATATATTTT. Translation gives CSAKTTGTGNTIYF.

This clonotype has only a few counts. The V and J genes are TRBV20-1 and TRBJ2-3; a weak D match, TRBD2 (6 bases). This CDR3 contains 14 residues. V lost 6 bases to trimming and J lost 0 bases, with 13 bases between them. Germline CDR1 reads DFQATT; CDR2 reads SNEGSKA (reference sequence). The CDR3 DNA follows: TGCAGTGCCTTCCTAGCGTTTAGCACAGATACGCAGTATTTT. It codes for CSAFLAFSTDTQYF.

The chain joins TRBV7-2 to TRBJ2-5; 7 positions match TRBD2. CDR1 and CDR2 (germline): SGHTA, FQGNSA. This CDR3 has 16 residues. After removal of 1 base from V and 1 base from J, the junction contained 6 bases not matched to a gene. CDR3 sequence: CASSLVGGGPQETQYF. In DNA form, the CDR3 reads TGTGCCAGCAGCTTAGTGGGGGGGGGTCCCCAAGAGACCCAGTACTTC. Complete variable domain (other parts from reference TRBV7-2 and TRBJ2-5): GAGVSQSPSNKVTEKGKDVELRCDPISGHTALYWYRQSLGQGLEFLIYFQGNSAPDKSGLPSDRFSAERTGGSVSTLTIQRTQQEDSAVYLCASSLVGGGPQETQYFGPGTRLLVL.

This clonotype was recorded a few times. Written as DNA, the CDR3 is TGTGCCAGCAGTTTAATGGGGGGGTGGACCGGGGAGCTGTTTTTT. Amino acid sequence: CASSLMGGWTGELFF. The V gene is TRBV12-3 or TRBV12-4, the J gene TRBJ2-2; TRBD2 matches at 7 bases. The V and J ends lost 2 bases and 5 bases, in that order; junction bases with no gene match: 5. The CDR3 has 15 residues.

This chain joins TRBV20-1 and TRBJ2-1, with TRBD2 matching over 12 bases. Germline V gene sequence: CDR1 DFQATT, CDR2 SNEGSKA (reference sequence). The V and J ends lost 2 bases and 4 bases, in that order; junction bases with no gene match: 12. This CDR3 contains 18 residues. CDR3 protein: CSARPHPRTSGVYNEQFF. The CDR3 coding sequence is TGCAGTGCTAGACCTCACCCTCGGACTAGCGGGGTTTACAATGAGCAGTTCTTC.

This clonotype was recorded a few times. In DNA form, the CDR3 reads TGTGCCAGCAGCGCGCAAGGGGGAGCGCAGTATTTT. Encoded protein: CASSAQGGAQYF. The chain has TRBV13 and TRBJ2-3; D is perhaps TRBD1 (6 bases). Trimming took 5 bases from V and 10 from J, leaving 13 bases between them. Germline V lookup: CDR1 PRHDT, CDR2 FYEKMQ (reference sequence). This CDR3 contains 12 residues. Full variable domain (remainder filled in from reference TRBV13 and TRBJ2-3): AAGVIQSPRHLIKEKRETATLKCYPIPRHDTVYWYQQGPGQDPQFLISFYEKMQSDKGSIPDRFSAQQFSDYHSELNMSSLELGDSALYFCASSAQGGAQYFGPGTRLTVL.

Ten or more counts support this clonotype. V and J are TRBV7-9 and TRBJ2-2; D is undetermined. CDR1 SEHNR and CDR2 FQNEAQ come from the germline V gene (reference sequence). Trimming removed 7 bases at V and 4 bases at J, with 16 bases between. CDR3 length: 15 residues. The CDR3 DNA is TGTGCCAGCACGACCCGGGCCATGACCACCGGGGAGCTGTTTTTT. Residues: CASTTRAMTTGELFF.

This clonotype has only a few counts. V usage is TRBV29-1 and J usage is TRBJ2-1; D gene uncertain. V shed 6 bases and J shed 0 bases, with 9 bases lying between them. Germline CDR1 and CDR2: SQVTM and ANQGSEA. The CDR3 is made up of 13 amino acids. The CDR3 DNA reads as TGCAGCGTGTATTATAACTCCTACAATGAGCAGTTCTTC. It codes for CSVYYNSYNEQFF.